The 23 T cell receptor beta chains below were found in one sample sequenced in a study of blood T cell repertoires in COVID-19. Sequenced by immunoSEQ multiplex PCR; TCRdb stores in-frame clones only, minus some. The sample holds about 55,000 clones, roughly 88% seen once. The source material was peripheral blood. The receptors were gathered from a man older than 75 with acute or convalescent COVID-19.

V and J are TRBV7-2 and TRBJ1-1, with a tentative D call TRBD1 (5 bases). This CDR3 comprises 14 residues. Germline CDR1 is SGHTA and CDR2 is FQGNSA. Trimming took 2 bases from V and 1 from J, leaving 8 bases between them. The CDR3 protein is CASSLPGRNTEAFF. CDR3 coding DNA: TGTGCCAGCAGCTTACCAGGGCGGAACACTGAAGCTTTCTTT.

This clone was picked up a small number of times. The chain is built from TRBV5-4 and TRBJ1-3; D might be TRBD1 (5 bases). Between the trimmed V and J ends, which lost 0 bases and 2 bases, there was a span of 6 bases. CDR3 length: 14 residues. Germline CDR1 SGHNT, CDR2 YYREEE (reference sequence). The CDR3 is CASSLETAGNTIYF. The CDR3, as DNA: TGTGCCAGCAGCTTGGAGACAGCTGGAAACACCATATATTTT.

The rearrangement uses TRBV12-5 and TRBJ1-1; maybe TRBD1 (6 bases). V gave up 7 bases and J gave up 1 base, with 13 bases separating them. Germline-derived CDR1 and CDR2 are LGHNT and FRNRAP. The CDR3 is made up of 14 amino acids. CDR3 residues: CASAPRGGNTEAFF. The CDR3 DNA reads TGTGCTAGTGCTCCGAGGGGGGGGAACACTGAAGCTTTCTTT.

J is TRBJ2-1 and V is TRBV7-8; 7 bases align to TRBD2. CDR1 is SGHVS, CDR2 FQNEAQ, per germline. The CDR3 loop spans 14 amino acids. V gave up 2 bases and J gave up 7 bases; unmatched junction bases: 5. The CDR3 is CASSLQAGRNEQFF. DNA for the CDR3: TGTGCCAGCAGCTTACAAGCGGGGAGGAATGAGCAGTTCTTC.

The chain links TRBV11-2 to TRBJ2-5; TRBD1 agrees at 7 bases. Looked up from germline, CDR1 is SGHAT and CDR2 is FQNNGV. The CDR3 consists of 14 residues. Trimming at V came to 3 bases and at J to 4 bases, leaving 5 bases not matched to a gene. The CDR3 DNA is TGTGCCAGCAGCTTCGACAGGGTTGCAGAGACCCAGTACTTC. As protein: CASSFDRVAETQYF.

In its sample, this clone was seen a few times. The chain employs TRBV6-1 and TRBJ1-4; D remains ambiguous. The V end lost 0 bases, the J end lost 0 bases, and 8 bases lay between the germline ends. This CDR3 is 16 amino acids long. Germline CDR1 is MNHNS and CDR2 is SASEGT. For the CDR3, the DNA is TGTGCCAGCAGTGAAGCAGGACTGACAACTAATGAAAAACTGTTTTTT. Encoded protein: CASSEAGLTTNEKLFF.

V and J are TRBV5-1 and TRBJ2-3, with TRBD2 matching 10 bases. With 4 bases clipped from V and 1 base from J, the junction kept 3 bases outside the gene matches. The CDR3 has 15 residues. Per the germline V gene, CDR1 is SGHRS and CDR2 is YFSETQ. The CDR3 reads CASSLSGGGTDTQYF. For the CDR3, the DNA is TGCGCCAGCAGCCTGAGCGGGGGGGGCACAGATACGCAGTATTTT.

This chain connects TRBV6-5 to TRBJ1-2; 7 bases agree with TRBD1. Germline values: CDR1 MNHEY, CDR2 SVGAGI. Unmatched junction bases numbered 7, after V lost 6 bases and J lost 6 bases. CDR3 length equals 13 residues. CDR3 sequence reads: CASSPSRGNGYTF. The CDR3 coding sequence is TGTGCCAGCAGCCCATCCAGGGGGAATGGCTACACCTTC.

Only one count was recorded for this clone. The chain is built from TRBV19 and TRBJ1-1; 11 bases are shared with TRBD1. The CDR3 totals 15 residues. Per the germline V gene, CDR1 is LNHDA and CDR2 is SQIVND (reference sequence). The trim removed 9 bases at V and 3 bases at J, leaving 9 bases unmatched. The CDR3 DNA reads TGTGCCAGCCGGGACAGGGGGAACGCAGACACTGAAGCTTTCTTT. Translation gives CASRDRGNADTEAFF.

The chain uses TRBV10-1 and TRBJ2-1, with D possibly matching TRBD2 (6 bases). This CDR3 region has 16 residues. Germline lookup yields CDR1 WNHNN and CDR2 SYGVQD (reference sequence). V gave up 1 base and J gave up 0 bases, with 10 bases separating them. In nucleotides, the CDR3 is TGCGCCAGCAGTGAGTTGGGGGGAAGCTCCTACAATGAGCAGTTCTTC. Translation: CASSELGGSSYNEQFF.

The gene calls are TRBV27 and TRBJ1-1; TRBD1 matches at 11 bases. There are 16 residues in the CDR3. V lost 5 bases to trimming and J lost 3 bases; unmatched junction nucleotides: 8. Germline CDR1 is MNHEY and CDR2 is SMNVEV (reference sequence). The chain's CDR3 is CASSTKGQGVDTEAFF. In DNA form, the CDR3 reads TGTGCCAGCAGTACCAAGGGACAGGGGGTAGACACTGAAGCTTTCTTT.

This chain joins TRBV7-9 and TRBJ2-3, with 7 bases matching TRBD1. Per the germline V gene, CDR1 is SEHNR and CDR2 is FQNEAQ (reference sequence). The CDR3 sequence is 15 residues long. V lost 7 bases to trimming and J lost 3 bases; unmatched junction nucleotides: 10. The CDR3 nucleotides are TGTGCCAGCACTCATCGGACAGGTCGTACAGATACGCAGTATTTT. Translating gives CASTHRTGRTDTQYF. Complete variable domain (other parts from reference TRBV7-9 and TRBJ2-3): DTGVSQNPRHKITKRGQNVTFRCDPISEHNRLYWYRQTLGQGPEFLTYFQNEAQLEKSRLLSDRFSAERPKGSFSTLEIQRTEQGDSAMYLCASTHRTGRTDTQYFGPGTRLTVL.

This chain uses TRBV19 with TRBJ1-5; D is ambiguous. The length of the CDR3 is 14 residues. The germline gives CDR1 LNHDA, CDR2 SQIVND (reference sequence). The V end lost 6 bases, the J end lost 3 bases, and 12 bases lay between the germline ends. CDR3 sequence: CASSANPPNQPQHF. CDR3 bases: TGTGCCAGTAGCGCGAACCCCCCCAATCAGCCCCAGCATTTT.

The CDR3: CASSLGDSRVWGTDTQYF. CDR3 nucleotide sequence: TGTGCCAGCAGCTTGGGGGACTCTAGAGTTTGGGGCACAGATACGCAGTATTTT. V usage is TRBV5-6 and J usage is TRBJ2-3; a weak D match, TRBD2 (6 bases). The CDR3 covers 18 residues. The ends were cut back, 0 bases at V and 1 base at J, with 18 bases in the middle. Per germline, CDR1 SGHDT and CDR2 YYEEEE.

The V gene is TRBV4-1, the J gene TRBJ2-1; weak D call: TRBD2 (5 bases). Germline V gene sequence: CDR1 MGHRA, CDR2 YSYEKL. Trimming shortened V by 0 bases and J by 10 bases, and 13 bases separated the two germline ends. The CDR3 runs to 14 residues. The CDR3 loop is CASSQDRLAGEQFF. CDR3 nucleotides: TGCGCCAGCAGCCAAGATAGGCTAGCTGGGGAGCAGTTCTTC.

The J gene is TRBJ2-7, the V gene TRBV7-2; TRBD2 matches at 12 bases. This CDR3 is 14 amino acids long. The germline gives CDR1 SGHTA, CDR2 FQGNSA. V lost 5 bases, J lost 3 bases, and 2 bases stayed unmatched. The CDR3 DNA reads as TGTGCCAGCAGCCGGACTAGCGGGGACTACGAGCAGTACTTC. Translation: CASSRTSGDYEQYF.

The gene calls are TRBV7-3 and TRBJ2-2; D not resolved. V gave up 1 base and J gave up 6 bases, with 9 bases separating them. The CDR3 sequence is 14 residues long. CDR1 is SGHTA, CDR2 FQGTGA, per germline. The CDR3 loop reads CASSLNHLPGELFF. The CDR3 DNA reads TGTGCCAGCAGCTTAAACCACCTACCCGGGGAGCTGTTTTTT.

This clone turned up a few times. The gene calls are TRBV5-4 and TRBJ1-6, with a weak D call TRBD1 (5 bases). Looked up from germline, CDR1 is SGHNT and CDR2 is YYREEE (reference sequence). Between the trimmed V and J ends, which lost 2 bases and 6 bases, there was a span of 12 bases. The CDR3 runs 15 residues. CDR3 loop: CASSFRRQFNSPLHF. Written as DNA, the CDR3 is TGTGCCAGCAGCTTCCGTAGACAGTTTAATTCACCCCTCCACTTT.

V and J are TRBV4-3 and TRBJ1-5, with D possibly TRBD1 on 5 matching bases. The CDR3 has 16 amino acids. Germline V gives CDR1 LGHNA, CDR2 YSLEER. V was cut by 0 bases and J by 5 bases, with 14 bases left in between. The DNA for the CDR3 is TGCGCCAGCAGCCAAGATCGGGCAGGGAGGCATCAGCCCCAGCATTTT. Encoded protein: CASSQDRAGRHQPQHF.

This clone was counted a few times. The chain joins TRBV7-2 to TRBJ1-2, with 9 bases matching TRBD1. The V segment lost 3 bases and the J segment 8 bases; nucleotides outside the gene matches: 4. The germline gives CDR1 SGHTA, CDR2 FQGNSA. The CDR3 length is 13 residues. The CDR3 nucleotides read TGTGCCAGCAGCTTTAACAGGGGGCGCGGCTACACCTTC. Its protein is CASSFNRGRGYTF.

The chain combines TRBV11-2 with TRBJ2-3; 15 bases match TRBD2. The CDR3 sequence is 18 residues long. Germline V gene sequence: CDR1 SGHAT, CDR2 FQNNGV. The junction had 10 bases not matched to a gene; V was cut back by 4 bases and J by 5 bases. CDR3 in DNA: TGTGCCAGCAGCTCCGGACTAGCGGGGGGGCCGAGTAAAGATACGCAGTATTTT. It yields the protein CASSSGLAGGPSKDTQYF.

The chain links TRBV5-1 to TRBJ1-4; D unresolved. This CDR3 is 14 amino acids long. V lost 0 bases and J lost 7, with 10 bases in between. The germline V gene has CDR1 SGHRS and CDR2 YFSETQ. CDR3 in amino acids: CASSLATQTEKLFF. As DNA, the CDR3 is TGCGCCAGCAGCTTGGCCACACAGACTGAAAAACTGTTTTTT.

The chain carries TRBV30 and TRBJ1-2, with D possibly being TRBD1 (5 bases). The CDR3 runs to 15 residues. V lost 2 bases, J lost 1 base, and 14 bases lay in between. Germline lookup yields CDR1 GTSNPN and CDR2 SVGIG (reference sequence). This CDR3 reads CAWSPRQSYNYGYTF. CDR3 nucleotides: TGTGCCTGGAGTCCCCGACAGAGCTATAACTATGGCTACACCTTC.